This T cell receptor beta chain was captured in a study of T cells in Graves' hyperthyroidism and ophthalmopathy. This clonotype occurred many times. Its antigen is not known. General study findings and limits: Peripheral blood also featured most of the thyroid clonotypes expanded above 0.001.

Amplification of TCR beta CDR3 regions was performed using RNA transcripts as template. The TCR CDR3 was amplified in a first-round RT-PCR using the HTBI primer set. TCRdb ran MiXCR on the multiplex PCR reads and lists one entry per CDR3 protein. The table has 650,000 to 800,000 distinct CDR3 sequences, roughly 45% seen once; the top ten hold less than 9%. The sequence was collected from an adult man with Graves' disease, either hyperthyroidism or ophthalmopathy (not recorded which). The source material was peripheral blood or thyroid tissue (not recorded which).

The CDR3 DNA sequence: TGCAGTGCTAGAGCCGGAGGACCCCATTACGAGCAGTACTTC. Encoded protein: CSARAGGPHYEQYF. The genes are TRBV20-1 and TRBJ2-7; D perhaps matches TRBD2 (5 bases). V was pared by 1 base and J by 4 bases, with 14 bases between. The CDR3 runs to 14 residues. CDR1 DFQATT and CDR2 SNEGSKA come from the germline V gene (reference sequence).